This entry concerns a single T cell receptor (beta chain). The antigen is not known. V was clipped by 2 bases and J by 5 bases, with 13 bases between them. There are 13 residues in the CDR3. Germline V gene lookup returns CDR1 DFQATT and CDR2 SNEGSKA (reference sequence). Fresh 10 ml peripheral blood yielded PBMCs. The sample originates from a study of T cells in Graves' hyperthyroidism and ophthalmopathy. Findings and caveats of the study: Stable hyperthyroidism was told apart from ophthalmopathy by a model built on 13 V-J features. Also found in blood were most expanded thyroid clonotypes above 0.001.

Amplification yielded TCR beta CDR3 regions, with RNA transcripts as the source. A set of HTBI primers served as the primers for a first-round RT-PCR of the TCR CDR3. MiXCR was run by TCRdb on the multiplex PCR reads, yielding one entry per CDR3 protein. The sample yields approximately 700,000 distinct CDR3 sequences, approximately 16% seen once. This chain connects TRBV20-1 to TRBJ2-7; D may be TRBD1 (6 bases). Sequencing input: blood. The receptor was isolated from a man aged 18 to 29 with Graves' hyperthyroidism. Written as DNA, the CDR3 is TGCAGTGCTAGAACAGGGTACGGGAACGAGCAGTACTTC. Translation: CSARTGYGNEQYF.